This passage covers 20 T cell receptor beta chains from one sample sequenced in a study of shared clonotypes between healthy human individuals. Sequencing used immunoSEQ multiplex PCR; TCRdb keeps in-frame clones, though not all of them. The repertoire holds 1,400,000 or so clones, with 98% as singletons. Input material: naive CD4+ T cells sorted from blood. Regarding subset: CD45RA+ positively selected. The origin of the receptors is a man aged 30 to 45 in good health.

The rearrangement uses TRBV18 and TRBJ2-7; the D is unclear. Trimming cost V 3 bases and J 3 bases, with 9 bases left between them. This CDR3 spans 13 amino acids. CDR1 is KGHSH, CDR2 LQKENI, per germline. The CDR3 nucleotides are TGTGCCAGCTCACCGTTGGGATTCTACGAGCAGTACTTC. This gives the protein CASSPLGFYEQYF.

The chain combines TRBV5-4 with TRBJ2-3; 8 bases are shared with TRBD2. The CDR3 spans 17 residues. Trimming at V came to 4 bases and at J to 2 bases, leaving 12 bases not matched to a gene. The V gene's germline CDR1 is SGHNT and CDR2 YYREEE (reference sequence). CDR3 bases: TGTGCCAGCAGCCCCCCGGGGGGGTTCGGTGCCACAGATACGCAGTATTTT. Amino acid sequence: CASSPPGGFGATDTQYF.

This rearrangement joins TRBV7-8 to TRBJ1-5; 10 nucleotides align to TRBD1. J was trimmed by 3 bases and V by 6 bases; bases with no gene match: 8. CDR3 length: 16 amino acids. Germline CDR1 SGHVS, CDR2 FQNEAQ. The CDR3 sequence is CASSPGQGLVNQPQHF. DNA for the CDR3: TGTGCCAGCAGTCCGGGACAGGGGTTAGTCAATCAGCCCCAGCATTTT.

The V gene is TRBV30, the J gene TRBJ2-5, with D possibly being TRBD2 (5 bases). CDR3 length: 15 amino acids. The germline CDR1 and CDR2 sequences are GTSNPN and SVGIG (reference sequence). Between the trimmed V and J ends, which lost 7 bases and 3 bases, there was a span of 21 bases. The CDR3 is CASTYSDGEKETQYF. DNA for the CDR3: TGTGCCTCCACGTACTCGGACGGGGAGAAAGAGACCCAGTACTTC.

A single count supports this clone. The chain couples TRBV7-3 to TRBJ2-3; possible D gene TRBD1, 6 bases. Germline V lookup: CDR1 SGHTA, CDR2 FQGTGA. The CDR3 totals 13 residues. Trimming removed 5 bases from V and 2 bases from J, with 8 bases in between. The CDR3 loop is CASSKGDTDTQYF. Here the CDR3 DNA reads TGTGCCAGCAGCAAGGGGGACACAGATACGCAGTATTTT.

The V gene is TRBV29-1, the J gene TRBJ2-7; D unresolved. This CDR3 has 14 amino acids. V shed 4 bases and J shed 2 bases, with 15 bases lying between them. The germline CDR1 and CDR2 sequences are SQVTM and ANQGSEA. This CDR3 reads CSVAVADGPYEQYF. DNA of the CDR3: TGCAGCGTTGCTGTGGCAGATGGTCCCTACGAGCAGTACTTC.

The CDR3 DNA reads as TGCGCCAGCAGTGGACAGGGCATAGATACGCAGTATTTT. Residues: CASSGQGIDTQYF. The chain recombines TRBV5-1 with TRBJ2-3, with 8 bases aligning to TRBD1. Looked up from germline, CDR1 is SGHRS and CDR2 is YFSETQ. V lost 5 bases to trimming and J lost 5 bases; unmatched junction nucleotides: 4. The CDR3 spans 13 residues. Full variable domain (rest looked up from reference TRBV5-1 and TRBJ2-3): KAGVTQTPRYLIKTRGQQVTLSCSPISGHRSVSWYQQTPGQGLQFLFEYFSETQRNKGNFPGRFSGRQFSNSRSEMNVSTLELGDSALYLCASSGQGIDTQYFGPGTRLTVL.

The CDR3 coding sequence is TGCGCCAGCAGCTTACTAGCGGGAGTGGGTGAGACCCAGTACTTC. It is translated as CASSLLAGVGETQYF. The gene calls are TRBV5-1 and TRBJ2-5, with 11 bases fitting TRBD2. This CDR3 has 15 amino acids. CDR1 SGHRS and CDR2 YFSETQ come from the germline V gene. The V and J ends lost 2 bases and 5 bases, in that order; junction bases with no gene match: 5.

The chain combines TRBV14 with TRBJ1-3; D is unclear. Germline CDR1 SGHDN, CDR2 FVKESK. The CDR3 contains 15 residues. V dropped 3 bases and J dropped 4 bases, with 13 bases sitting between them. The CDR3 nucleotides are TGTGCCAGCAGCCAGCGGATCAGACACGGAAACACCATATATTTT. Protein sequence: CASSQRIRHGNTIYF.

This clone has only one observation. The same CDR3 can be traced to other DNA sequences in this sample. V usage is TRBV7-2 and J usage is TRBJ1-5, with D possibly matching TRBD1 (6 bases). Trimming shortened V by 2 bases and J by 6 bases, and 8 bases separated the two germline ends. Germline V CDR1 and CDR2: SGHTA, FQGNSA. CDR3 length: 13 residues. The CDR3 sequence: CASSLSRGQPQHF. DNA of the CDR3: TGTGCCAGCAGCTTATCCAGGGGTCAGCCCCAGCATTTT.

The CDR3, as DNA: TGTGCCAGCAGTAGCCTAGCGGGAGTTCCCGTGGACCAGTACTTC. Encoded protein: CASSSLAGVPVDQYF. The V gene is TRBV27, the J gene TRBJ2-5, with 10 positions matching TRBD2. Germline V lookup: CDR1 MNHEY, CDR2 SMNVEV (reference sequence). V was pared by 5 bases and J by 10 bases, with 13 bases of the junction left unmatched. The CDR3 loop spans 15 amino acids.

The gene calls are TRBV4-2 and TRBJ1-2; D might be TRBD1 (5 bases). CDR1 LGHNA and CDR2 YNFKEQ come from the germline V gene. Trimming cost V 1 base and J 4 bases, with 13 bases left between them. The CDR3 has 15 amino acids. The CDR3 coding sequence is TGTGCCAGCAGCCAAGGCCACGGAGGGGCCTATGGCTACACCTTC. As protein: CASSQGHGGAYGYTF.

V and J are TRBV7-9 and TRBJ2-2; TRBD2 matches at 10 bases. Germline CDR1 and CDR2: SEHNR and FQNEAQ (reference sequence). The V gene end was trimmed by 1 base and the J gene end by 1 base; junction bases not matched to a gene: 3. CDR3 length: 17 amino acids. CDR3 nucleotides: TGTGCCAGCAGCTTAGTTGGACTAGCGGAGAACACCGGGGAGCTGTTTTTT. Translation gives CASSLVGLAENTGELFF.

The CDR3 spells CASSPTRLAGAGANVLTF. The CDR3 DNA reads as TGTGCCAGCTCACCGACGAGACTAGCGGGAGCTGGGGCCAACGTCCTGACTTTC. This sequence joins TRBV18 and TRBJ2-6, with TRBD2 matching 12 bases. This CDR3 spans 18 amino acids. In germline, CDR1 is KGHSH, CDR2 LQKENI. Germline trimming cut 3 bases from V and 2 bases from J; bases unmatched to any gene: 5.

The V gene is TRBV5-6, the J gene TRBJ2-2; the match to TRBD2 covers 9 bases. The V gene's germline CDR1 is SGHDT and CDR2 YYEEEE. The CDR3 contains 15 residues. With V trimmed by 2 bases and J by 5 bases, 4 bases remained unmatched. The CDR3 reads CASSFRLAETGELFF. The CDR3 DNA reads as TGTGCCAGCAGCTTTAGACTAGCGGAGACCGGGGAGCTGTTTTTT.

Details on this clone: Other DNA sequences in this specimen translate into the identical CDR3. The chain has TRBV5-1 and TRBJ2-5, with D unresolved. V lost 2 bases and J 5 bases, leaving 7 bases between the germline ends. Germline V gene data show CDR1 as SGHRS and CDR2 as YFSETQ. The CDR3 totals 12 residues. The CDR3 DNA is TGCGCCAGCAGCTTTGACCGGGAGACCCAGTACTTC. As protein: CASSFDRETQYF. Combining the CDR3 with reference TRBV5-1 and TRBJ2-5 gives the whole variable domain KAGVTQTPRYLIKTRGQQVTLSCSPISGHRSVSWYQQTPGQGLQFLFEYFSETQRNKGNFPGRFSGRQFSNSRSEMNVSTLELGDSALYLCASSFDRETQYFGPGTRLLVL.

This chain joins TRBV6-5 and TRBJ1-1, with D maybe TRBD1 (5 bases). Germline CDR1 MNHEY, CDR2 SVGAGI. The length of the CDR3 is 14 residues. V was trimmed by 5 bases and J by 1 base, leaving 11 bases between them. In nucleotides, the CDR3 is TGTGCCAGCAGTCGGGACTATAAGAACACTGAAGCTTTCTTT. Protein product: CASSRDYKNTEAFF.

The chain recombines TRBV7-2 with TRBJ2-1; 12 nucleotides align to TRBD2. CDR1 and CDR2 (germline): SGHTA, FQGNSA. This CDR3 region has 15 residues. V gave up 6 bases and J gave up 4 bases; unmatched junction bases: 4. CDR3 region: CASRGGLAGYNEQFF. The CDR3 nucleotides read TGTGCCAGCAGGGGGGGACTAGCGGGTTACAATGAGCAGTTCTTC.

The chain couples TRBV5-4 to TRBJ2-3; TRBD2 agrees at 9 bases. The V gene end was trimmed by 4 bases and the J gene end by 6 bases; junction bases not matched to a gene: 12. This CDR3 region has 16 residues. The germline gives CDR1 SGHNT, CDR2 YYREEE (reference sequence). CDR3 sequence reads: CASSIPGREGRDTQYF. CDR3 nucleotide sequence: TGTGCCAGCAGCATCCCTGGGCGGGAGGGCCGGGATACGCAGTATTTT.

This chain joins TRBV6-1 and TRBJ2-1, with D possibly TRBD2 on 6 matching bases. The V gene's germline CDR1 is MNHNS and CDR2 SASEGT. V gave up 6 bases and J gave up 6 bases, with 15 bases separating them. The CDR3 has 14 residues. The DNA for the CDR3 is TGTGCCAGCAGAGGGACTGGGCCCCTCAATGAGCAGTTCTTC. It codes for CASRGTGPLNEQFF.